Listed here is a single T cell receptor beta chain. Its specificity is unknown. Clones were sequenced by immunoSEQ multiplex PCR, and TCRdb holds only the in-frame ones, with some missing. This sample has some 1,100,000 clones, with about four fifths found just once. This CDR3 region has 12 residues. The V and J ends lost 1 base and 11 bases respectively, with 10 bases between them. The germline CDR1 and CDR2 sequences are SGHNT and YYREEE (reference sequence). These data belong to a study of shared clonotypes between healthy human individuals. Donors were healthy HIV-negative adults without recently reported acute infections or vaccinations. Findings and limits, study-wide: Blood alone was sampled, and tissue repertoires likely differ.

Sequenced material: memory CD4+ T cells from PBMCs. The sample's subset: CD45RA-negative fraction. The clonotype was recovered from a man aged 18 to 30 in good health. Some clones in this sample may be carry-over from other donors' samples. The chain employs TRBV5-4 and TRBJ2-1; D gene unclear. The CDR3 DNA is TGTGCCAGCAGCTTGTTGAAGGAACAGCAGTTCTTC. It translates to CASSLLKEQQFF.